The T cell receptor beta chain under discussion was sequenced for a study of resident and recirculating memory T cells in vitiligo. Study background: The samples were homogenized without cell sorting before genomic DNA extraction.

V lost 5 bases to trimming and J lost 0 bases; unmatched junction nucleotides: 10. The germline gives CDR1 SGHVS, CDR2 FQNEAQ. The CDR3 covers 18 residues. A word on this clone: No antigen is known for it.

Study-wide results and caveats: Vitiligo lesions lacked a unique dominant clone, and clonality varied. Sequences differed between biopsy sites and patients, suggesting private specificity.

Patients had to be free of confetti depigmentation, indicating active vitiligo. This table comes from immunoSEQ multiplex PCR, and its TCRdb copy is limited to in-frame clones, with some not included. The sample yields tens of thousands of clones, about 91% seen once. The sequencing sample was made of blood. This receptor was obtained from a male donor with vitiligo. This chain connects TRBV7-8 to TRBJ2-7, with TRBD2 matching 13 bases. For the CDR3, the DNA is TGTGCCAGCAGCCCTGGACTAGCGGGAGCCTACAGCTCCTACGAGCAGTACTTC. Its protein is CASSPGLAGAYSSYEQYF.